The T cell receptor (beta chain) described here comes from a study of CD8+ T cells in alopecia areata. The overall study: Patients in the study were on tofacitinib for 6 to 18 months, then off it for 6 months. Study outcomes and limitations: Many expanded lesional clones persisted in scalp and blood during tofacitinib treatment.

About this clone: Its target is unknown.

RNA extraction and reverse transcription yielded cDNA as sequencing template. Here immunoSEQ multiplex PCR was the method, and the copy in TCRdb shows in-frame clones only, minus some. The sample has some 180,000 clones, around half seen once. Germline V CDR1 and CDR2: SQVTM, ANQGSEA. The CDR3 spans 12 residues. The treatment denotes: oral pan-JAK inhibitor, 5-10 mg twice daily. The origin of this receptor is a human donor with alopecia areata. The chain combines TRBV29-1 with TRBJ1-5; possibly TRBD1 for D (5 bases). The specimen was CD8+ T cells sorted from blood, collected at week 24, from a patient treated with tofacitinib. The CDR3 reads CSDDSGNQPQHF. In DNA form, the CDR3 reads TGCAGTGACGACAGCGGCAATCAGCCCCAGCATTTT.